The 18 T cell receptor beta chains presented below share a single source sample, sequenced in a study of graft-versus-host responses after intestinal transplantation. Repertoires were generated with immunoSEQ multiplex PCR, while TCRdb's copy carries only in-frame clones and drops some. This table has 60,000 to 75,000 clones, approximately 91% appearing once. To release intraepithelial and lamina propria lymphocytes, the graft tissue was processed. Sample: ileum tissue, taken more than 350 days after transplant. The origin of the receptors is a human patient who received an intestinal transplant, so some T cells may come from the graft donor.

The gene calls are TRBV11-2 and TRBJ2-5; the D is unclear. The CDR3 is 11 residues long. Germline CDR1 SGHAT, CDR2 FQNNGV. Trimming cost V 1 base and J 5 bases, with 2 bases left between them. CDR3 in amino acids: CASSLGETQYF. The DNA for the CDR3 is TGTGCCAGCAGCTTAGGGGAGACCCAGTACTTC. Combining the CDR3 with reference TRBV11-2 and TRBJ2-5 gives the whole variable domain EAGVAQSPRYKIIEKRQSVAFWCNPISGHATLYWYQQILGQGPKLLIQFQNNGVVDDSQLPKDRFSAERLKGVDSTLKIQPAKLEDSAVYLCASSLGETQYFGPGTRLLVL.

The chain carries TRBV6-5 and TRBJ1-5; 9 positions agree with TRBD1. Trimming at V came to 6 bases and at J to 5 bases, leaving 5 bases not matched to a gene. Germline V gene sequence: CDR1 MNHEY, CDR2 SVGAGI. The CDR3 is 14 residues long. The CDR3 nucleotides are TGTGCCAGCAGCCTTACAGGGGGCTATCAGCCCCAGCATTTT. Amino acid sequence: CASSLTGGYQPQHF.

The J gene is TRBJ2-7, the V gene TRBV7-9, with D uncertain. V dropped 9 bases and J dropped 1 base, with 7 bases sitting between them. The CDR3 has 11 amino acids. In germline, CDR1 is SEHNR, CDR2 FQNEAQ (reference sequence). The CDR3 loop is CARHSSYEQYF. For the CDR3, the DNA is TGTGCCAGACACAGTTCCTACGAGCAGTACTTC.

The chain couples TRBV7-9 to TRBJ2-7; possibly TRBD1 or TRBD2 for D (5 bases each). The length of the CDR3 is 16 residues. V was pared by 2 bases and J by 3 bases, with 17 bases between. CDR1 and CDR2 (germline): SEHNR, FQNEAQ (reference sequence). CDR3 amino acids: CASSLPTGYDSYEQYF. CDR3 in DNA: TGTGCCAGCAGCTTACCCACGGGGTACGACAGCTACGAGCAGTACTTC.

The chain couples TRBV4-1 to TRBJ2-1; 7 nucleotides match TRBD1. The CDR3 runs to 15 residues. The V gene end was trimmed by 0 bases and the J gene end by 8 bases; junction bases not matched to a gene: 7. In germline, CDR1 is MGHRA, CDR2 YSYEKL. The CDR3 reads CASSQDDRVLDEQFF. CDR3 bases: TGCGCCAGCAGCCAAGATGACAGGGTGTTAGATGAGCAGTTCTTC.

The chain combines TRBV18 with TRBJ1-2; TRBD1 is a possible D gene (5 bases). The germline gives CDR1 KGHSH, CDR2 LQKENI. CDR3 length equals 16 residues. The ends were cut back, 0 bases at V and 2 bases at J, with 13 bases in the middle. The CDR3 nucleotides are TGTGCCAGCTCACCACCCTTTTTAGGGGAGAACTATGGCTACACCTTC. This sequence encodes CASSPPFLGENYGYTF.

This rearrangement joins TRBV28 to TRBJ2-7, with a possible D match to TRBD2 (5 bases). Trimming stripped 8 bases from V and 0 bases from J, with 14 bases between. The length of the CDR3 is 14 residues. Germline V gene sequence: CDR1 MDHEN, CDR2 SYDVKM. CDR3 in DNA: TGTGCCAGCCGTAGACGGGATAGCTCCTACGAGCAGTACTTC. Encoded protein: CASRRRDSSYEQYF.

This clone came up once. The chain is built from TRBV2 and TRBJ2-6; 10 bases match TRBD1. The CDR3 runs 17 residues. Germline lookup yields CDR1 SNHLY and CDR2 FYNNEI. V lost 6 bases and J lost 2; bases outside the gene matches: 7. The CDR3: CASRGTGAYPGANVLTF. CDR3 nucleotides: TGTGCCAGCAGGGGGACAGGGGCCTACCCTGGGGCCAACGTCCTGACTTTC.

This sequence joins TRBV28 and TRBJ1-2, with 7 bases lining up with TRBD1. Trimming cost V 2 bases and J 4 bases; bases outside gene matches: 4. The CDR3 runs 14 residues. The germline V gene has CDR1 MDHEN and CDR2 SYDVKM. In DNA, the CDR3 is TGTGCCAGCAGTTTACCGACAGGGATCTATGGCTACACCTTC. Encoded protein: CASSLPTGIYGYTF.

This clone was detected only a few times. The rearrangement links TRBV27 to TRBJ1-5; D perhaps matches TRBD1 (5 bases). V was pared by 2 bases and J by 5 bases, with 13 bases between. This CDR3 comprises 15 residues. Germline CDR1 MNHEY, CDR2 SMNVEV (reference sequence). The CDR3 loop is CASSLIAGTHQPQHF. CDR3 nucleotides: TGTGCCAGCAGTTTAATTGCTGGGACCCATCAGCCCCAGCATTTT.

The V and J genes are TRBV5-1 and TRBJ2-2; D unclear. There are 14 residues in the CDR3. Germline CDR1 is SGHRS and CDR2 is YFSETQ. Trimming took off 1 base at V and 4 bases at J, with 8 bases between the two ends. The CDR3 sequence is CASSLRAGTGELFF. DNA for the CDR3: TGCGCCAGCAGCTTGAGGGCAGGCACCGGGGAGCTGTTTTTT.

The gene calls are TRBV6-1 and TRBJ2-7, with unresolved D. V was trimmed by 7 bases and J by 3 bases, leaving 13 bases between them. CDR1 and CDR2 from the germline V gene are MNHNS and SASEGT. There are 13 residues in the CDR3. CDR3 in DNA: TGTGCCAGCATGGCACGGACGGACTACGAGCAGTACTTC. Its translation: CASMARTDYEQYF.

The chain is built from TRBV29-1 and TRBJ2-1; D is unresolved. Germline lookup yields CDR1 SQVTM and CDR2 ANQGSEA. The CDR3 contains 10 residues. V lost 6 bases and J lost 7, with 7 bases in between. CDR3 protein: CSVRNNEQFF. CDR3 bases: TGCAGCGTGCGAAATAATGAGCAGTTCTTC.

The V gene is TRBV16, the J gene TRBJ1-4; 9 bases line up with TRBD1. CDR1 is KGHSY, CDR2 FQNENV, per germline. This CDR3 has 15 residues. The J segment lost 4 bases and the V segment lost 2 bases, leaving 2 bases of the junction unmatched. The chain's CDR3 is CASSQPGQGNEKLFF. In DNA, the CDR3 is TGTGCCAGCAGCCAACCGGGACAGGGTAATGAAAAACTGTTTTTT.

The gene calls are TRBV28 and TRBJ2-3; D is undetermined. Germline V CDR1 and CDR2: MDHEN, SYDVKM. The CDR3 has 14 amino acids. V was pared by 2 bases and J by 2 bases, with 8 bases between. Written as DNA, the CDR3 is TGTGCCAGCAGTTTACAGGAATACACAGATACGCAGTATTTT. It is translated as CASSLQEYTDTQYF.

The chain uses TRBV5-5 and TRBJ1-1, with D unresolved. CDR3 length: 15 amino acids. Per germline, CDR1 SGHKS and CDR2 YYEKEE (reference sequence). The V end was cut by 4 bases, the J end by 0 bases, with 13 bases between. The CDR3: CASSPSTAMNTEAFF. CDR3 nucleotide sequence: TGTGCCAGCAGCCCGTCGACGGCGATGAACACTGAAGCTTTCTTT.

This sequence joins TRBV28 and TRBJ2-5, with TRBD2 matching 14 bases. Per germline, CDR1 MDHEN and CDR2 SYDVKM. CDR3 length equals 18 residues. V dropped 2 bases and J dropped 5; count of bases not matched to a gene: 10. CDR3 loop: CASSLIAGLAGVGETQYF. CDR3 nucleotides: TGTGCCAGCAGTTTAATTGCGGGACTAGCGGGAGTTGGGGAGACCCAGTACTTC.

The CDR3 here is CASSFLRGYEQYF. CDR3 coding DNA: TGTGCCAGCAGCTTCCTCAGGGGTTACGAGCAGTACTTC. The rearrangement joins TRBV7-8 to TRBJ2-7; a possible D gene is TRBD1 (6 bases). Germline assignment: CDR1 SGHVS and CDR2 FQNEAQ. The V gene lost 3 bases and the J gene lost 4 bases, with 10 bases spanning the gap. The CDR3 contains 13 residues.